This TCR beta chain was profiled in a study of T-cell memory formation after mild COVID-19. Using its own MiXCR run on the 5' RACE reads, TCRdb lists one record per CDR3 protein. Of about 160,000 distinct CDR3 sequences in the sample, around a third were seen once. On this clonotype itself: Antigen unknown.

V was trimmed by 4 bases and J by 4 bases, leaving 10 bases between them. In germline, CDR1 is SGHTA, CDR2 FQGNSA. The CDR3 length is 13 residues. General study results and limits: From day 15 to 85, contracting clones were balanced between CD4 and CD8, whereas later expanders leaned toward CD4+.

The TCR sequence derives from an adult woman who had mild COVID-19 (a few samples of this study predate the infection). Cell type and time point are not known. The chain joins TRBV7-2 to TRBJ2-5, with TRBD2 as a possible D gene (6 bases). Specimen: PBMCs or a T cell subset sorted from them (not recorded which). In DNA, the CDR3 is TGTGCCAGCAGCTGGGACTTGGGAGAGACCCAGTACTTC. Residues: CASSWDLGETQYF.